This T cell receptor (beta chain) was obtained from a study of blood T cell repertoires in COVID-19. At the level of the study: PBMCs, B-cell-depleted T cells, or T cells were the source of the cDNA or gDNA that made up the material.

Authors' methods: Reference gene primer amplification yielded estimated nucleated cell counts. TCRdb's copy holds only in-frame clones and misses some; the assay was immunoSEQ multiplex PCR. V and J calls plus clone size are reproduced from that table; the DNA served to infer D and trimming. The data hold nearly 350,000 clones, with more than 70% observed a single time. Followed over time, Seattle patients had been enrolled while infection was active. This CDR3 is 14 amino acids long. V lost 7 bases, J lost 8 bases, and 17 bases lay in between. CDR1 is MNHNY and CDR2 is SVGAGI in the germline V gene (reference sequence).

The material sequenced was peripheral blood. The TCR sequence derives from a woman in her sixties or seventies with COVID-19, enrolled during active disease. The chain is built from TRBV6-6 and TRBJ1-4, with D unclear. The CDR3 sequence: CASTPPGVREKLFF. DNA for the CDR3: TGTGCCAGCACCCCTCCCGGAGTCCGCGAAAAACTGTTTTTT.